This passage covers 21 T cell receptor beta chains from one sample sequenced in a study of blood T cells in healthy people across ages (dated by TCRdb to between 2014 and 2017). Library creation used 5' RACE. These reads were obtained on an Illumina HiSeq 2500. A second PCR of roughly 7 to 11 cycles was performed with a sample-barcoded 5' primer and a J-beta primer mix. TCRdb ran its own pipeline on the public reads, namely fastp trimming at Q25 and MiXCR clone calling, and kept in-frame beta chains. Here each entry gathers all rows of one CDR3 protein and keeps the most common genes and DNA. The sample contains approximately 800,000 distinct CDR3 sequences, more than 35% of them found a single time. The top ten clonotypes cover 18% of the sample. Sequences were obtained from blood. The receptors here all came from a man of 80 years or more in good health.

This chain connects TRBV21-1 to TRBJ1-1. TRBV21-1 is a listed pseudogene. The CDR3 covers 16 residues. In DNA form, the CDR3 reads TGTGCCAGCAGCAAAGTAGGACCCGATTTCAACACTGAAGCTTTCTTT. Translating it yields CASSKVGPDFNTEAFF.

V is TRBV6-2 or TRBV6-3 and J is TRBJ2-1; 10 bases are a match to TRBD2. V trimming: 4 bases; J trimming: 0 bases; junction bases outside the gene matches: 6. From germline, CDR1 is MNHEY and CDR2 SVGEGT. CDR3 length: 17 residues. The CDR3 coding sequence is TGTGCCAGCAGTTCAATTAGCGGGAGGATCTCCTACAATGAGCAGTTCTTC. Its protein product is CASSSISGRISYNEQFF.

This clonotype appeared many times. In nucleotides, the CDR3 is TGTGCCAGCAGTTTCCGTTTTGGGGGAACAGATACGCAGTATTTT. It yields the protein CASSFRFGGTDTQYF. The gene calls are TRBV28 and TRBJ2-3, with D perhaps matching TRBD1 or TRBD2 (5 bases each). The CDR3 is made up of 15 amino acids. Between the trimmed V and J ends, which lost 3 bases and 3 bases, there was a span of 13 bases. Germline CDR1 reads MDHEN; CDR2 reads SYDVKM. Supplemented by reference TRBV28 and TRBJ2-3, the full variable domain reads DVKVTQSSRYLVKRTGEKVFLECVQDMDHENMFWYRQDPGLGLRLIYFSYDVKMKEKGDIPEGYSVSREKKERFSLILESASTNQTSMYLCASSFRFGGTDTQYFGPGTRLTVL.

This chain connects TRBV29-1 to TRBJ2-7; 8 bases align to TRBD2. The germline CDR1 and CDR2 sequences are SQVTM and ANQGSEA. CDR3 length: 15 residues. The CDR3 is CNVDGTSPGSREQYF. The CDR3 DNA follows: TGCAACGTGGACGGGACTAGTCCCGGTTCGAGAGAGCAGTACTTC.

This clonotype was counted a single time. The rearrangement joins TRBV7-2 to TRBJ2-2; a possible D gene is TRBD2 (6 bases). CDR3 size: 15 residues. V was pared by 5 bases and J by 6 bases, with 16 bases between. Germline lookup yields CDR1 SGHTA and CDR2 FQGNSA. CDR3 bases: TGTGCCAGCAGCCGGCTGGCGGGGCCCTCCGGGGAGCTGTTTTTT. This translates into CASSRLAGPSGELFF.

The chain has TRBV11-2 and TRBJ2-5; the D gene could be TRBD1 or TRBD2 (5 bases each). With 5 bases removed from V and 0 bases from J, the gap between germline ends came to 13 bases. Germline assignment: CDR1 SGHAT and CDR2 FQNNGV. The CDR3 runs 15 residues. The CDR3 reads CASSRGAEHQETQYF. In DNA form, the CDR3 reads TGTGCCAGCAGCCGAGGGGCAGAGCACCAAGAGACCCAGTACTTC.

This clonotype appeared a few times. The J gene is TRBJ2-1, the V gene TRBV7-9; 9 positions match TRBD2. CDR1 and CDR2 from the germline V gene are SEHNR and FQNEAQ (reference sequence). The ends lost 7 bases at V and 5 bases at J; junction bases unmatched: 18. This CDR3 region has 18 residues. CDR3 in DNA: TGTGCCAGCACCCTTGGGAGGACTAGCGTTGAAGGGGACAATGAGCAGTTCTTC. It specifies CASTLGRTSVEGDNEQFF.

V and J are TRBV14 and TRBJ2-1, with 8 bases lining up with TRBD2. The J call may be in error: the DNA end matches TRBJ2-7 better. This CDR3 is 15 amino acids long. Germline CDR1 reads SGHDN; CDR2 reads FVKESK. CDR3 protein: CASSQSGSIYNEQYF. CDR3 sequence (DNA): TGTGCCAGCAGCCAAAGCGGGAGTATCTACAATGAGCAGTACTTC.

This clonotype was seen at least ten times. The CDR3 nucleotides read TGTGCCAGCAGCAGGGGATCTGGGGCCAACGTCCTGACTTTC. Translating it yields CASSRGSGANVLTF. V usage is TRBV12-3 or TRBV12-4 and J usage is TRBJ2-6; D perhaps matches TRBD1 (6 bases). The CDR3 has 14 residues. The germline V and J ends were trimmed by 6 bases and 1 base, with 7 bases remaining between them.

This clonotype was seen only once. The rearrangement links TRBV3-1 to TRBJ2-3, with D hard to call. Germline V gene sequence: CDR1 LGHDT, CDR2 YNNKEL (reference sequence). Trimming took 5 bases from V and 3 from J, leaving 9 bases between them. The CDR3 length is 13 residues. The chain's CDR3 is CASSAVGTDTQYF. DNA of the CDR3: TGTGCCAGCAGCGCCGTCGGGACAGATACGCAGTATTTT.

The CDR3 here is CSVEIRAGYEQFF. As DNA, the CDR3 is TGCAGCGTTGAAATTAGGGCAGGCTATGAGCAGTTCTTC. This chain joins TRBV29-1 and TRBJ2-1; D remains unclear. V was clipped by 2 bases and J by 8 bases, with 13 bases between them. This CDR3 comprises 13 residues. Germline assignment: CDR1 SQVTM and CDR2 ANQGSEA.

This chain uses TRBV9 with TRBJ2-2, with a tentative D call TRBD2 (6 bases). Germline V gives CDR1 SGDLS, CDR2 YYNGEE. The CDR3 covers 17 residues. Trimming took 0 bases from V and 6 from J, leaving 18 bases between them. The CDR3 loop reads CASSVAVSGRGSGELFF. The CDR3 region has the DNA TGTGCCAGCAGCGTAGCGGTTAGCGGAAGAGGATCCGGGGAGCTGTTTTTT.

The chain combines TRBV20-1 with TRBJ2-7; the match to TRBD1 covers 10 bases. Germline V CDR1 and CDR2: DFQATT, SNEGSKA (reference sequence). CDR3 size: 13 residues. V shed 5 bases and J 2 bases; nucleotides not matched to a gene: 3. CDR3: CSASGTGAYEQYF. The CDR3 region has the DNA TGCAGTGCTTCCGGGACAGGGGCCTACGAGCAGTACTTC.

This clonotype was detected once. V is TRBV15 and J is TRBJ2-2, with unresolved D. The ends were cut back, 3 bases at V and 1 base at J, with 12 bases in the middle. Per germline, CDR1 LNHNV and CDR2 YYDKDF (reference sequence). The CDR3 runs 16 residues. CDR3 DNA sequence: TGTGCCACCAGCAGCAACCTGCGCAGGAACACCGGGGAGCTGTTTTTT. Its protein product is CATSSNLRRNTGELFF.

The chain employs TRBV7-2 and TRBJ1-1; D remains ambiguous. The germline gives CDR1 SGHTA, CDR2 FQGNSA. The CDR3 is 12 amino acids. The V and J ends lost 1 base and 10 bases respectively, with 10 bases between them. CDR3 nucleotide sequence: TGTGCCAGCAGCTTAGTAGGTGGTGTAGCTTTCTTT. Residues: CASSLVGGVAFF.

This clonotype was observed a handful of times. This chain connects TRBV7-8 to TRBJ2-4; D not certain. The V gene lost 4 bases and the J gene lost 0 bases, with 10 bases spanning the gap. This CDR3 has 15 amino acids. Germline lookup yields CDR1 SGHVS and CDR2 FQNEAQ. The DNA of the CDR3 is TGTGCCAGCAGCTCGACGGTACTAGCCAAAAACATTCAGTACTTC. It translates to CASSSTVLAKNIQYF. The full variable domain, completed using reference TRBV7-8 and TRBJ2-4, is GAGVSQSPRYKVAKRGQDVALRCDPISGHVSLFWYQQALGQGPEFLTYFQNEAQLDKSGLPSDRFFAERPEGSVSTLKIQRTQQEDSAVYLCASSSTVLAKNIQYFGAGTRLSVL.

This clonotype was counted at least ten times. J is TRBJ2-1 and V is TRBV5-1; 8 positions match TRBD1. CDR3 length: 15 residues. V trimming: 4 bases; J trimming: 0 bases; junction bases outside the gene matches: 3. Germline V gene sequence: CDR1 SGHRS, CDR2 YFSETQ. The CDR3, as DNA: TGCGCCAGCAGCCAGGACAGGGACTCCTACAATGAGCAGTTCTTC. Translation: CASSQDRDSYNEQFF.

This sequence joins TRBV7-9 and TRBJ2-5; TRBD1 matches at 7 bases. The CDR3 runs to 15 residues. Germline V gene data show CDR1 as SEHNR and CDR2 as FQNEAQ (reference sequence). The J segment lost 0 bases and the V segment lost 5 bases, leaving 6 bases of the junction unmatched. This chain's CDR3 is CASSKGDSHQETQYF. For the CDR3, the DNA is TGTGCCAGCAGCAAAGGGGACAGCCACCAAGAGACCCAGTACTTC.

This clonotype appeared many times. The CDR3 DNA is TGCAGCGTTCGACAAAGGGGGGCCAAAAACATTCAGTACTTC. This gives the protein CSVRQRGAKNIQYF. V and J are TRBV29-1 and TRBJ2-4; perhaps TRBD1 as D (6 bases). V shed 5 bases and J shed 1 base, with 12 bases lying between them. In germline, CDR1 is SQVTM, CDR2 ANQGSEA. CDR3 length equals 14 residues.

As regards this clonotype: The junction differs from germline at one of its ends, possibly a read error. The chain uses TRBV7-9 and TRBJ1-1; D not certain. This CDR3 contains 14 residues. CDR1 and CDR2 from the germline V gene are SEHNR and FQNEAQ (reference sequence). The CDR3 DNA follows: TGTGCCAGCAGCTTAGGACCTATGAACGCTGAAGCTTTCTTT. Amino acid sequence: CASSLGPMNAEAFF.

The chain links TRBV29-1 to TRBJ2-5; TRBD1 matches at 11 bases. The ends lost 7 bases at V and 5 bases at J; junction bases unmatched: 6. The length of the CDR3 is 13 residues. Per germline, CDR1 SQVTM and CDR2 ANQGSEA. As DNA, the CDR3 is TGCAGCGGGGGACAGGGGGTGTCCGAGACCCAGTACTTC. Its translation is CSGGQGVSETQYF.